Following are 4 T cell receptor beta chains from one sample sequenced in a study of blood T cells in healthy people across ages. Combining a sample-barcoded 5' primer with a J-beta primer mix, a second PCR ran for roughly 6 to 12 cycles. In TCRdb, the 5' RACE reads were re-called with MiXCR into one record per CDR3 protein. Of over 500,000 distinct CDR3 sequences in the sample, roughly a quarter were seen once. The data were also submitted as part of a second study, on T cells of mothers and their children.

The source material was blood. Receptors originate from a boy aged 2-15 years in good health.

Concerning this clonotype: One junction end does not reproduce the germline sequence, and a read error may be involved. The chain recombines TRBV4-3 with TRBJ2-2, with D perhaps TRBD2 (5 bases). The CDR3 extends over 19 amino acids. In germline, CDR1 is LGHNA, CDR2 YSLEER. CDR3 coding DNA: TGCGCCAGCAGCCAAGATCCTACCGGAGGTAGGGCGAACACCGGGGAGCTGTCTTTT. Translating gives CASSQDPTGGRANTGELSF.

The gene calls are TRBV5-5 and TRBJ1-6, with D perhaps TRBD1 (6 bases). The CDR3 extends over 16 amino acids. The germline V gene has CDR1 SGHKS and CDR2 YYEKEE (reference sequence). The V end was cut by 4 bases, the J end by 7 bases, with 18 bases between. This chain's CDR3 is CASSSRQGGPNSPLHF. In DNA, the CDR3 is TGTGCCAGCAGCAGCCGACAAGGGGGGCCGAATTCACCCCTCCACTTT.

The chain uses TRBV6-2 or TRBV6-3 and TRBJ2-3; 9 positions match TRBD1. The V gene's germline CDR1 is MNHEY and CDR2 SVGEGT. The CDR3 spans 18 residues. J gave up 2 bases and V 0 bases, and 9 bases lay outside the gene matches. The CDR3 sequence: CASSYSRDRVGSTDTQYF. Written as DNA, the CDR3 is TGTGCCAGCAGTTACTCGCGGGACAGGGTTGGATCCACAGATACGCAGTATTTT.

The rearrangement links TRBV27 to TRBJ2-3; 12 bases map to TRBD1. J was trimmed by 11 bases and V by 7 bases; bases with no gene match: 13. CDR3 length equals 15 residues. Germline lookup yields CDR1 MNHEY and CDR2 SMNVEV (reference sequence). Here the CDR3 reads CASTPGDRGRSEQYF. The CDR3, as DNA: TGTGCCAGCACTCCCGGGGACAGGGGGCGGAGTGAGCAGTATTTT.